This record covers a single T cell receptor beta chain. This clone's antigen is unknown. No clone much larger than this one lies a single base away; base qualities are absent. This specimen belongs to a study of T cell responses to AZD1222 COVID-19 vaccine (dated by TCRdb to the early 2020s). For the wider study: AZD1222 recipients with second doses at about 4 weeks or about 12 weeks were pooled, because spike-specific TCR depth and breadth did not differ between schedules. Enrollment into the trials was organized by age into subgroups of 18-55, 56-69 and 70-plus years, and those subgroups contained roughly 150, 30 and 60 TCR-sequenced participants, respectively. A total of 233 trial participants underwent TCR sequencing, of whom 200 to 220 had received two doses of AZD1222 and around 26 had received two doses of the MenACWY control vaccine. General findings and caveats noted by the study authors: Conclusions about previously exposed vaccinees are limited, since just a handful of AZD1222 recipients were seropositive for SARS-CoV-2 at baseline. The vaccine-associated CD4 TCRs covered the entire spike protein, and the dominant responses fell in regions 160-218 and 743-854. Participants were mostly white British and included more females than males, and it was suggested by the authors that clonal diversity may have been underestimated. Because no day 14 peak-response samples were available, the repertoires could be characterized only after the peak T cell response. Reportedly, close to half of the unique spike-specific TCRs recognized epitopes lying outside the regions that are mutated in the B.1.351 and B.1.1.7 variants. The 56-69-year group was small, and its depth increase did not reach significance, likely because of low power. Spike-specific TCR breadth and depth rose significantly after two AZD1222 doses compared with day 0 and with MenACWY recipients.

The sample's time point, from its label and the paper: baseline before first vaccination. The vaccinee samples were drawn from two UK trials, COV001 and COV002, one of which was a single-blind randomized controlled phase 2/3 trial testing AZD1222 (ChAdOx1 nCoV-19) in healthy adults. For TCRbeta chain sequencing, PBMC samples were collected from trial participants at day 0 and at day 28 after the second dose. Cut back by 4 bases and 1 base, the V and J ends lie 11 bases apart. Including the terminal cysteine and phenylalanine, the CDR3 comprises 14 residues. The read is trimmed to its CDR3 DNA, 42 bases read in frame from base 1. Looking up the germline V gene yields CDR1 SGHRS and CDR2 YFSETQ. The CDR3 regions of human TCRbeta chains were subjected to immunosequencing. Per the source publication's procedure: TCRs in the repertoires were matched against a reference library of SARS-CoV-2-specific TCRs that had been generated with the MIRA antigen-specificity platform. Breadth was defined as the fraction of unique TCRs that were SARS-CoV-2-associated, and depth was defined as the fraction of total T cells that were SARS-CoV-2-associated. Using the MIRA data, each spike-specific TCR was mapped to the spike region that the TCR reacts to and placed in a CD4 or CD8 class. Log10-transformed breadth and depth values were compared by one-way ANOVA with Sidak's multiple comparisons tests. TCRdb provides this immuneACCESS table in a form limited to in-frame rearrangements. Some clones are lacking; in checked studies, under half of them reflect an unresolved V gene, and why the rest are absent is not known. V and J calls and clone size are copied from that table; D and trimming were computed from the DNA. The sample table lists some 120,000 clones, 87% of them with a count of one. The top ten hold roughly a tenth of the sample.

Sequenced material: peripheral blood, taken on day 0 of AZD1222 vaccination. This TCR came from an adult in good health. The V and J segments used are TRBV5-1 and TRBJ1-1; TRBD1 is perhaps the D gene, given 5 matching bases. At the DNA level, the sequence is TGCGCCAGCAGCGACCAAAGGGGGAACACTGAAGCTTTCTTT. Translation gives CASSDQRGNTEAFF.